The rows below give T cell receptor beta chains drawn from one sample of a study of T-cell memory formation after mild COVID-19. Each CDR3 protein is one row after TCRdb ran MiXCR on the 5' RACE reads. In the table there are 200,000 to 250,000 distinct CDR3 sequences, 7.5% to 10% of which are singletons. The material sequenced was PBMCs or a T cell subset sorted from them (not recorded which). Receptor source: a man between 18 and 35 years old who had mild COVID-19 (a few samples of this study predate the infection). Cell type and time point are not known. Each CDR3 is given with its conserved first and last residue. The D gene is left open where the match is weak. The size entry is marked missing in some rows and otherwise reads once, few, many or a size class.

>.|TRBV15|TRBJ2-1|few
TGTGCCACCAGCAGAGCCGCGGGGCCTTTCAATGAGCAGTTCTTC
CATSRAAGPFNEQFF
>TRBD1|TRBV7-3|TRBJ2-1|many
TGTGCCAGCAGCTTAACGTCGGGACAGAGGCAGTTCTTC
CASSLTSGQRQFF
>TRBD1|TRBV4-1|TRBJ1-1|few
TGCGCCAGCAGCCGAAAGGGACAGGGACTGAACACTGAAGCTTTCTTT
CASSRKGQGLNTEAFF
>.|TRBV3-1|TRBJ2-3|many
TGTGCCAGCAGCCAAGGGGGGATGTCGGCAGATACGCAGTATTTT
CASSQGGMSADTQYF
>.|TRBV5-5|TRBJ2-7|many
TGTGCCAGCAGCTTGAGGGGGGACTTGCAAGCTGAATACGAGCAGTACTTC
CASSLRGDLQAEYEQYF
>.|TRBV7-9|TRBJ1-2|.
TGTGCCAGCCGCGTTGACAGCTATGGCTACACCTTC
CASRVDSYGYTF
>.|TRBV5-8|TRBJ1-1|.
TGTGCCAGCAGCTTTGAGAGGGACACTGAAGCTTTCTTT
CASSFERDTEAFF
>TRBD2|TRBV4-3|TRBJ2-5|few
TGCGCCAGCAGCCAAGATTTAGCGGGAGAAGAGACCCAGTACTTC
CASSQDLAGEETQYF
>.|TRBV18|TRBJ1-2|.
TGTGCCAGCTCACCACCCTCAGCCTATGGCTACACCTTC
CASSPPSAYGYTF
>TRBD2|TRBV5-1|TRBJ2-1|few
TGCGCCAGCAGCTTGGGGCGGGGGGCAGTTGAGCAGTTCTTC
CASSLGRGAVEQFF
>TRBD1|TRBV6-2/TRBV6-3|TRBJ1-1|.
TGTGCCAGCAGTGCGCCCGGGACAGCGAACACTGAAGCTTTCTTT
CASSAPGTANTEAFF
>TRBD1|TRBV5-6|TRBJ2-5|.
TGTGCCAGCAGCTTTGCAGGGGGTTTTGAGACCCAGTACTTC
CASSFAGGFETQYF
>TRBD2|TRBV7-8|TRBJ2-3|few
TGTGCCAGCAGACCCCCACACTCTAGCGGCCGCACAGATACGCAGTATTTT
CASRPPHSSGRTDTQYF
>.|TRBV5-1|TRBJ2-7|.
TGCGCCAGCAGCCTTGGTGGCGGGGTTCTTGGCGAGCAGTACTTC
CASSLGGGVLGEQYF
>.|TRBV12-3/TRBV12-4|TRBJ2-3|.
TGTGCCGACCGGCCTCTTCGCACAGATACGCAGTATTTT
CADRPLRTDTQYF
>TRBD1|TRBV6-1|TRBJ1-5|few
TGTGCCAGCAGAAAGGGGGGGACAGCCCAGCATTTT
CASRKGGTAQHF
>.|TRBV19|TRBJ2-3|.
TGTGCCAGTAGCCACAGGAATACGCAGTATTTT
CASSHRNTQYF
>.|TRBV6-2/TRBV6-3|TRBJ2-1|few
TGTGCCAGCAGTCCCGTGGTAAACTACAATGAGCAGTTCTTC
CASSPVVNYNEQFF
>.|TRBV10-3|TRBJ1-1|few
TGTGCCAGCAAATTGGGACGGGGGATCAATAACACTGAAGCTTTCTTT
CASKLGRGINNTEAFF
>.|TRBV5-6|TRBJ1-1|.
TGTGCCAGCAGCCCACGTTTTGCTATGGACACTGAAGCTTTCTTT
CASSPRFAMDTEAFF
>.|TRBV5-1|TRBJ1-5|few
TGCGCCAGCAGCTTGGCCGGGGAAGGAGGGCAGCCCCAGCATTTT
CASSLAGEGGQPQHF
>.|TRBV6-2/TRBV6-3|TRBJ2-3|.
TGTGCCAGCAAAGGGGGGCAGCTCACAGATACGCAGTATTTT
CASKGGQLTDTQYF